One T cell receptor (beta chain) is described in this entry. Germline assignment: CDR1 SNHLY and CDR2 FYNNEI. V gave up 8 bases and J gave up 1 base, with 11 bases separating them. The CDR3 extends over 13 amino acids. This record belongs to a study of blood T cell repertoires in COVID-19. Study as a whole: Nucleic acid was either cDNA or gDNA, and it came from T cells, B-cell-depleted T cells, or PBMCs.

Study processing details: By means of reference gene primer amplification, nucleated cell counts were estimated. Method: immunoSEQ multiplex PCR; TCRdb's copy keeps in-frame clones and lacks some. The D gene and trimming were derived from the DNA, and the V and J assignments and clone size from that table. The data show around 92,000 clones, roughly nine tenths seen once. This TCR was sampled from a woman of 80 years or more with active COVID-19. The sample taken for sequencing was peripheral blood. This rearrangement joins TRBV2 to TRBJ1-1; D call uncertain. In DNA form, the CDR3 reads TGTGCCAGCGACCAGGTCCCGAACACTGAAGCTTTCTTT. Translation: CASDQVPNTEAFF.